The 30 T cell receptor beta chains below all came from one sample that was sequenced in a study of blood T cells in healthy people across ages. A second PCR of about 7 to 12 cycles used a sample-barcoded 5' primer and a J-beta primer mix. From the 5' RACE reads, TCRdb called clonotypes with MiXCR, one entry per CDR3 protein. The sample lists approximately 830,000 distinct CDR3 sequences; under 80% were seen once. The specimen was blood. The receptors were gathered from a man younger than 40 in good health.

The genes are TRBV7-9 and TRBJ1-2; D might be TRBD1 (5 bases). The CDR3 covers 15 residues. CDR1 SEHNR and CDR2 FQNEAQ come from the germline V gene (reference sequence). V was pared by 3 bases and J by 4 bases, with 15 bases between. Here the CDR3 reads CASSFLSGGAYGYTF. In nucleotides, the CDR3 is TGTGCCAGCAGCTTCCTTTCGGGGGGAGCCTATGGCTACACCTTC.

The chain has TRBV6-1 and TRBJ1-1; no clear D. V dropped 4 bases and J dropped 1 base, with 7 bases sitting between them. In germline, CDR1 is MNHNS, CDR2 SASEGT. This CDR3 has 13 amino acids. The CDR3 loop is CASSARQNTEAFF. The CDR3 DNA follows: TGTGCCAGCAGTGCTAGACAGAACACTGAAGCTTTCTTT.

The chain links TRBV6-5 to TRBJ2-1, with a weak D call TRBD2 (5 bases). Germline V gene data show CDR1 as MNHEY and CDR2 as SVGAGI. The CDR3 runs to 13 residues. Deletions cut 6 bases from V and 4 bases from J, with 10 bases between. The DNA of the CDR3 is TGTGCCAGCAGCCCCGGGATGTACAATGAGCAGTTCTTC. Translating gives CASSPGMYNEQFF.

The chain uses TRBV6-2 or TRBV6-3 and TRBJ2-1; D possibly corresponds to TRBD1 (8 bases). This CDR3 spans 18 amino acids. V was pared by 7 bases and J by 4 bases, with 26 bases between. CDR1 and CDR2 (germline): MNHEY, SVGEGT. The CDR3 sequence is CASNRGGSGPPGYNEQFF. DNA for the CDR3: TGTGCCAGCAACAGGGGGGGATCCGGTCCCCCCGGGTACAATGAGCAGTTCTTC.

The genes are TRBV12-3 or TRBV12-4 and TRBJ2-1; D unclear. The end of the DNA aligns better with TRBJ2-7, so the J call may be wrong. The CDR3 has 15 residues. CDR3 loop: CASSSSQSSYNEQYF. The CDR3, as DNA: TGTGCCAGCAGTTCATCCCAGAGCTCCTACAATGAGCAGTACTTC.

The chain links TRBV24-1 to TRBJ2-1; 8 bases map to TRBD1. Unmatched junction bases numbered 12, after V lost 4 bases and J lost 8 bases. Per germline, CDR1 KGHDR and CDR2 SFDVKD. The CDR3 has 16 residues. Written as DNA, the CDR3 is TGTGCCACCAGTGACTATGGGACAGGTAGGATGGATGAGCAGTTCTTC. It is translated as CATSDYGTGRMDEQFF.

This chain joins TRBV12-3 or TRBV12-4 and TRBJ1-6; D is uncertain. There are 14 residues in the CDR3. Trimming cost V 6 bases and J 9 bases, with 15 bases left between them. CDR3 nucleotide sequence: TGTGCCAGCAGGCGTACGGATGGACCTTCACCCCTCCACTTT. Its protein is CASRRTDGPSPLHF.

This clonotype was seen a handful of times. V and J are TRBV7-2 and TRBJ2-4; possible D gene TRBD1, 6 bases. Trimming removed 5 bases at V and 7 bases at J, with 15 bases between. This CDR3 has 14 residues. Germline V CDR1 and CDR2: SGHTA, FQGNSA. The CDR3 loop is CASSPRQGPNIQYF. Here the CDR3 DNA reads TGTGCCAGCAGCCCCCGTCAGGGGCCCAACATTCAGTACTTC.

The chain combines TRBV20-1 with TRBJ2-3, with TRBD2 matching over 7 bases. Germline CDR1 is DFQATT and CDR2 is SNEGSKA (reference sequence). This CDR3 is built from 16 residues. J gave up 3 bases and V 0 bases, and 9 bases lay outside the gene matches. DNA for the CDR3: TGCAGTGCTAGAGATCTACTGGCGGGGGTTACAGATACGCAGTATTTT. Translating gives CSARDLLAGVTDTQYF.

The chain uses TRBV12-3 or TRBV12-4 and TRBJ1-5; 10 bases are shared with TRBD1. J gave up 7 bases and V 6 bases, and 9 bases lay outside the gene matches. The CDR3 covers 15 residues. The CDR3 DNA follows: TGTGCCAGCAGCCGGGACAGGGGAGGAGAACAGCCCCAGCATTTT. As protein: CASSRDRGGEQPQHF.

J is TRBJ2-7 and V is TRBV12-3 or TRBV12-4; D is unclear. V lost 6 bases and J lost 0, with 12 bases in between. This CDR3 has 14 residues. In DNA form, the CDR3 reads TGTGCCAGCAGCCTTAAGGACGGCTCCTACGAGCAGTACTTC. Protein sequence: CASSLKDGSYEQYF.

This sequence joins TRBV2 and TRBJ2-5; D is unresolved. V was clipped by 2 bases and J by 4 bases, with 8 bases between them. The CDR3 has 13 residues. Germline lookup yields CDR1 SNHLY and CDR2 FYNNEI. CDR3 nucleotides: TGTGCCAGCAGTGAAAGGGTTTTAGAGACCCAGTACTTC. It translates to CASSERVLETQYF.

J is TRBJ2-7 and V is TRBV20-1, with 7 bases aligning to TRBD1. After removal of 6 bases from V and 3 bases from J, the junction contained 8 bases not matched to a gene. This CDR3 is built from 13 residues. Germline-derived CDR1 and CDR2 are DFQATT and SNEGSKA (reference sequence). The CDR3, as DNA: TGCAGTGCGCAAAGGGGGCACTACTACGAGCAGTACTTC. It yields the protein CSAQRGHYYEQYF.

The V call is TRBV20-1, the J call TRBJ2-7; TRBD1 might be the D (5 bases). There are 13 residues in the CDR3. The germline CDR1 and CDR2 sequences are DFQATT and SNEGSKA (reference sequence). The V end was cut by 5 bases, the J end by 0 bases, with 11 bases between. The CDR3 region has the DNA TGCAGTGCTGGGCTACAGGACTCCTACGAGCAGTACTTC. This gives the protein CSAGLQDSYEQYF.

The chain has TRBV20-1 and TRBJ2-7, with no clear D. V lost 4 bases and J 3 bases, leaving 10 bases between the germline ends. The CDR3 spans 12 residues. Germline loops: CDR1 DFQATT, CDR2 SNEGSKA (reference sequence). The CDR3 protein is CSANTDHYEQYF. CDR3 DNA: TGCAGTGCTAATACAGACCACTACGAGCAGTACTTC.

This clonotype was counted between two and nine times. The chain carries TRBV29-1 and TRBJ2-5; 9 bases align to TRBD1. The CDR3 contains 14 residues. Germline V gives CDR1 SQVTM, CDR2 ANQGSEA. The ends lost 2 bases at V and 4 bases at J; junction bases unmatched: 5. The CDR3 is CSVERQGVGETQYF. Written as DNA, the CDR3 is TGCAGCGTTGAAAGACAGGGGGTCGGAGAGACCCAGTACTTC.

The chain employs TRBV11-2 and TRBJ1-3; 8 bases agree with TRBD1. The CDR3 is 16 amino acids. The ends lost 5 bases at V and 3 bases at J; junction bases unmatched: 9. The V gene's germline CDR1 is SGHAT and CDR2 FQNNGV. The CDR3 DNA is TGTGCCAGCAGCCCAGGGGGCCTAGGGAGTGGAAACACCATATATTTT. It is translated as CASSPGGLGSGNTIYF.

This clonotype was recorded once. This sequence joins TRBV12-3 or TRBV12-4 and TRBJ2-7; no firm D call. With the DNA end fitting TRBJ2-5 better, the J assignment may be wrong. This CDR3 is 13 amino acids long. CDR3 bases: TGTGCCAGCAGTTCTACGGCTAAAGAGACCCAGTACTTC. It codes for CASSSTAKETQYF.

The V and J genes are TRBV5-1 and TRBJ1-4; D is unresolved. In germline, CDR1 is SGHRS, CDR2 YFSETQ. The CDR3 is 14 amino acids. V lost 4 bases, J lost 7 bases, and 14 bases lay in between. The CDR3 sequence: CASSPVGSGEKLFF. In nucleotides, the CDR3 is TGCGCCAGCAGCCCCGTGGGAAGTGGTGAAAAACTGTTTTTT.

Written as DNA, the CDR3 is TGCAGTGCTAGACCACGGACTAGCGGGCGAAGCACAGATACGCAGTATTTT. Its protein is CSARPRTSGRSTDTQYF. The chain links TRBV20-1 to TRBJ2-3; 11 nucleotides align to TRBD2. V dropped 2 bases and J dropped 0; count of bases not matched to a gene: 7. The germline gives CDR1 DFQATT, CDR2 SNEGSKA (reference sequence). The CDR3 spans 17 residues.

The rearrangement links TRBV18 to TRBJ2-1; D is possibly TRBD2 (7 bases). Trimming stripped 3 bases from V and 7 bases from J, with 22 bases between. The CDR3 has 17 residues. The germline CDR1 and CDR2 sequences are KGHSH and LQKENI. For the CDR3, the DNA is TGTGCCAGCTCACCGCCGGGGTTCGGGGGGCCGCTGAATGAGCAGTTCTTC. The encoded protein is CASSPPGFGGPLNEQFF.

Concerning this clonotype itself: This sequence may be a read error, since a much larger clone differs from it by one base. CDR3 bases: TGTACCAGCAGCCCCCGGACTAGCGGGGTATCCTACAATGAGCAGTTCTTC. Its protein is CTSSPRTSGVSYNEQFF. The rearrangement uses TRBV9 and TRBJ2-1; TRBD2 agrees at 12 bases. This CDR3 comprises 17 residues. Per the germline V gene, CDR1 is SGDLS and CDR2 is YYNGEE.

The rearrangement links TRBV29-1 to TRBJ2-1; D assignment may be TRBD1 or TRBD2 (5 bases each). Trimming left V 5 bases short and J 5 bases short, with 13 bases between. The CDR3 has 13 amino acids. In germline, CDR1 is SQVTM, CDR2 ANQGSEA. The CDR3 sequence: CSVPPGTNNEQFF. The DNA of the CDR3 is TGCAGCGTTCCTCCCGGGACCAACAATGAGCAGTTCTTC.

The V and J genes are TRBV28 and TRBJ1-2; 8 positions agree with TRBD1. Trimming at V came to 6 bases and at J to 8 bases, leaving 8 bases not matched to a gene. Looked up from germline, CDR1 is MDHEN and CDR2 is SYDVKM. CDR3 length equals 13 residues. CDR3 DNA: TGTGCCAGCAGCGCCGTGGACAGGGAAGGCTACACCTTC. This gives the protein CASSAVDREGYTF.

On this clonotype: At one end, the junction sequence differs from germline, possibly due to a read error. The genes are TRBV7-2 and TRBJ2-7; 9 bases align to TRBD1. Looked up from germline, CDR1 is SGHTA and CDR2 is FQGNSA. The CDR3 covers 14 residues. In nucleotides, the CDR3 is TGTGTCAGCAGCTTATGGGACAGGGCCTACGAGCAGTACTTC. It translates to CVSSLWDRAYEQYF.

The CDR3 DNA follows: TGTGCCACCAGTGATTTGGGGACAGGGGTTATAGAGACCCAGTACTTC. This encodes CATSDLGTGVIETQYF. The chain uses TRBV24-1 and TRBJ2-5; the match to TRBD1 covers 10 bases. Unmatched junction bases numbered 4, after V lost 0 bases and J lost 4 bases. This CDR3 spans 16 amino acids. Germline CDR1 and CDR2: KGHDR and SFDVKD.

This clonotype came up a few times. The chain links TRBV29-1 to TRBJ1-2; D unclear. From germline, CDR1 is SQVTM and CDR2 ANQGSEA. The length of the CDR3 is 11 residues. The V end was cut by 3 bases, the J end by 4 bases, with 6 bases between. CDR3 protein: CSVELGYGYTF. The CDR3 coding sequence is TGCAGCGTTGAGCTGGGCTATGGCTACACCTTC. Looking up the rest from reference TRBV29-1 and TRBJ1-2 gives the full variable domain: SAVISQKPSRDICQRGTSLTIQCQVDSQVTMMFWYRQQPGQSLTLIATANQGSEATYESGFVIDKFPISRPNLTFSTLTVSNMSPEDSSIYLCSVELGYGYTFGSGTRLTVV.

The rearrangement joins TRBV7-9 to TRBJ2-7; 11 bases agree with TRBD1. Judging by the DNA end, TRBJ2-4 fits better; the J call may be wrong. Germline V gene lookup returns CDR1 SEHNR and CDR2 FQNEAQ (reference sequence). The CDR3 contains 16 residues. The CDR3 spells CASSLALPGQGGIQYF. The DNA for the CDR3 is TGTGCCAGCAGCTTAGCGCTCCCGGGACAGGGGGGCATTCAGTACTTC.

This clonotype showed up just once. This chain uses TRBV18 with TRBJ2-1, with 9 bases identical to TRBD1. This CDR3 spans 16 amino acids. CDR1 and CDR2 from the germline V gene are KGHSH and LQKENI. V gave up 3 bases and J gave up 1 base; unmatched junction bases: 4. The DNA for the CDR3 is TGTGCCAGCTCACCCAACAGGGGGCAATCCTACAATGAGCAGTTCTTC. Amino acids: CASSPNRGQSYNEQFF. Full variable domain (rest looked up from reference TRBV18 and TRBJ2-1): NAGVMQNPRHLVRRRGQEARLRCSPMKGHSHVYWYRQLPEEGLKFMVYLQKENIIDESGMPKERFSAEFPKEGPSILRIQQVVRGDSAAYFCASSPNRGQSYNEQFFGPGTRLTVL.

A few counts support this clonotype. This may be a read error, as it is one base from a much larger clone. The chain links TRBV7-3 to TRBJ2-7; D remains ambiguous. The V end lost 5 bases, the J end lost 2 bases, and 4 bases lay between the germline ends. CDR1 and CDR2 (germline): SGHTA, FQGTGA. The CDR3 is 11 amino acids. CDR3 amino acids: CASSPPYEQYF. The CDR3 DNA follows: TGTGCCAGCAGCCCCCCCTACGAGCAGTACTTC.